The present T cell receptor beta chain was sequenced within a study of CD8+CD57+ T cells in acquired aplastic anemia. The V gene's germline CDR1 is KGHDR and CDR2 SFDVKD. V lost 7 bases and J lost 7, with 10 bases in between. The CDR3 consists of 12 residues. Patients sequenced had flow cytometry evidence of CD8+CD57+ cell expansion. The cohort consisted entirely of patients having severe acquired aplastic anemia. Blood sampling was performed on the patients, and none of them had received therapy by then. TCR beta VDJ and CDR3 profiling used genomic DNA as template. TCRdb re-derived calls from the reads in MiXCR, one entry per CDR3 protein. The table records under 200,000 distinct CDR3 sequences, under 55% of them present only once.

This sequence originates from a human donor with aplastic anemia. V usage is TRBV24-1 and J usage is TRBJ1-5; no reliable D call. Material: sorted CD4+, CD8+, or CD8+CD57+ T cells (not recorded which) from PBMCs. The CDR3 DNA reads as TGTGCCACCAGCGATGGGCAGCAGCCCCAGCATTTT. Amino acids: CATSDGQQPQHF.